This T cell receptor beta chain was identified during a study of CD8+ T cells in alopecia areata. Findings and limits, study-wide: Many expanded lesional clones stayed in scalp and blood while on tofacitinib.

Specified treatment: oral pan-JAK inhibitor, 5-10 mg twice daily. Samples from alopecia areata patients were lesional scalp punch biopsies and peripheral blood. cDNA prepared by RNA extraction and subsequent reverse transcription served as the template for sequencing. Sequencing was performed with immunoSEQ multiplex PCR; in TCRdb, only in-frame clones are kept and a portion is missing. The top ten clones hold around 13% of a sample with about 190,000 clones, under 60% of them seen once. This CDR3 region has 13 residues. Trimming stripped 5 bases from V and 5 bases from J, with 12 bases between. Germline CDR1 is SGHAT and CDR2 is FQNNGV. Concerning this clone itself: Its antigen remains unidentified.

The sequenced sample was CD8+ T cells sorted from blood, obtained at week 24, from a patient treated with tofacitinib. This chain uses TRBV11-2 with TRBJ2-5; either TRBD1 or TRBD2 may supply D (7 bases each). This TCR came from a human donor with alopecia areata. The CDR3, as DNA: TGTGCCAGCAGCCAGGGGGGGTCCGAGACCCAGTACTTC. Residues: CASSQGGSETQYF. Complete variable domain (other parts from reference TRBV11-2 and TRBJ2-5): EAGVAQSPRYKIIEKRQSVAFWCNPISGHATLYWYQQILGQGPKLLIQFQNNGVVDDSQLPKDRFSAERLKGVDSTLKIQPAKLEDSAVYLCASSQGGSETQYFGPGTRLLVL.